The 22 T cell receptor beta chains listed next were all sequenced from one sample in a study of CD8+ T cells in alopecia areata. Reverse transcription of extracted RNA yielded cDNA, which provided the sequencing template. Repertoires were generated with immunoSEQ multiplex PCR, while TCRdb's copy carries only in-frame clones and drops some. The sample shows 180,000 or so clones, 51% of them seen only once. The treatment is: oral pan-JAK inhibitor, 5-10 mg twice daily. This material consisted of CD8+ T cells sorted from blood, taken around week 54, from a patient treated with tofacitinib. All receptors come from a human donor with alopecia areata.

There are a few counts of this clone. A clone one base away is much larger, so this may be a read error. The CDR3 loop reads CASSLYQNTEAFF. The CDR3 DNA reads TGTGCCAGCAGCTTATATCAGAACACTGAAGCTTTCTTT. The genes are TRBV7-3 and TRBJ1-1; no firm D call. Germline V gives CDR1 SGHTA, CDR2 FQGTGA. Deletions cut 2 bases from V and 1 base from J, with 5 bases between. This CDR3 comprises 13 residues.

The CDR3 protein is CSVDRGDGYTF. The CDR3 DNA reads TGCAGCGTTGATCGAGGTGACGGCTACACCTTC. The rearrangement joins TRBV29-1 to TRBJ1-2; D not certain. Trimming removed 3 bases from V and 8 bases from J, with 10 bases in between. The CDR3 has 11 amino acids. CDR1 and CDR2 from the germline V gene are SQVTM and ANQGSEA.

CDR3 in DNA: TGTGCCAGCAGCTACCCCGATAGCTCCTACAATGAGCAGTTCTTC. As protein: CASSYPDSSYNEQFF. The chain carries TRBV7-2 and TRBJ2-1; D ambiguous. V was cut by 4 bases and J by 0 bases, with 10 bases left in between. The CDR3 loop spans 15 amino acids. Germline lookup yields CDR1 SGHTA and CDR2 FQGNSA.

The rearrangement uses TRBV6-6 and TRBJ1-5, with D uncertain. The CDR3 loop spans 14 amino acids. Germline CDR1 is MNHNY and CDR2 is SVGAGI (reference sequence). Trimming took 5 bases from V and 5 from J, leaving 13 bases between them. The CDR3 nucleotides read TGTGCCAGCAGTCCCAACGGGGTGGATCAGCCCCAGCATTTT. Translating gives CASSPNGVDQPQHF.

There are a few counts of this clone. The same CDR3 can be traced to other DNA sequences in this sample. V and J are TRBV29-1 and TRBJ2-3; the D is unclear. Trimming cost V 8 bases and J 3 bases, with 6 bases left between them. CDR1 is SQVTM and CDR2 is ANQGSEA in the germline V gene. The CDR3 has 10 amino acids. The CDR3 DNA reads TGCAGCACCAATACAGATACGCAGTATTTT. It specifies CSTNTDTQYF.

This clone has just a few counts. V and J are TRBV10-3 and TRBJ1-2; D is unclear. V was pared by 2 bases and J by 0 bases, with 10 bases between. CDR1 is ENHRY, CDR2 SYGVKD, per germline. The CDR3 is made up of 15 amino acids. The CDR3 region is CAISELLVANYGYTF. DNA for the CDR3: TGTGCCATCAGTGAGCTATTGGTAGCTAACTATGGCTACACCTTC.

V is TRBV27 and J is TRBJ2-1; TRBD2 matches at 9 bases. Germline V gene lookup returns CDR1 MNHEY and CDR2 SMNVEV (reference sequence). Losses at the gene ends were 3 bases for V and 6 bases for J; bases not matched to a gene: 9. CDR3 length: 16 amino acids. The CDR3 nucleotides read TGTGCCAGCAGTTTGGCTTTCGGGACTAGCTTCAATGAGCAGTTCTTC. It is translated as CASSLAFGTSFNEQFF.

The CDR3 region has the DNA TGTGCCTGGGGGCTACGGAATTCACCCCTCCACTTT. Its translation: CAWGLRNSPLHF. This chain links TRBV30 with TRBJ1-6; D not certain. The CDR3 totals 12 residues. Trimming took 5 bases from V and 7 from J, leaving 9 bases between them. CDR1 GTSNPN and CDR2 SVGIG come from the germline V gene (reference sequence).

In its sample, this clone was seen a few times. This chain joins TRBV27 and TRBJ2-7, with no clear D. Germline V gene sequence: CDR1 MNHEY, CDR2 SMNVEV (reference sequence). The germline V and J ends were trimmed by 1 base and 7 bases, with 17 bases remaining between them. This CDR3 comprises 15 residues. The CDR3 protein is CASSLFLGSSWEQYF. CDR3 nucleotides: TGTGCCAGCAGTTTATTTCTGGGTTCCTCCTGGGAGCAGTACTTC.

The rearrangement links TRBV5-8 to TRBJ1-5, with D possibly being TRBD1 (5 bases). Between the trimmed V and J ends, which lost 4 bases and 5 bases, there was a span of 10 bases. Germline V gives CDR1 SGHTS, CDR2 YDEGEE. This CDR3 has 13 amino acids. CDR3 amino acids: CASSPTADQPQHF. CDR3 nucleotides: TGTGCCAGCAGCCCGACAGCCGATCAGCCCCAGCATTTT.

This chain links TRBV29-1 with TRBJ1-1; 8 bases agree with TRBD1. V was clipped by 4 bases and J by 5 bases; unmatched bases: 6. The CDR3 consists of 13 residues. The V gene's germline CDR1 is SQVTM and CDR2 ANQGSEA. The CDR3, as DNA: TGCAGCGTTGGGGCAGGGGGCTTTACTGAAGCTTTCTTT. Translation gives CSVGAGGFTEAFF.

The rearrangement links TRBV2 to TRBJ1-5; D remains ambiguous. The CDR3 totals 18 residues. V shed 1 base and J shed 5 bases, with 21 bases lying between them. Germline V lookup: CDR1 SNHLY, CDR2 FYNNEI. Here the CDR3 reads CASSEGPLGGESYQPQHF. The CDR3 DNA follows: TGTGCCAGCAGTGAAGGTCCTTTAGGCGGCGAATCGTATCAGCCCCAGCATTTT.

V and J are TRBV5-6 and TRBJ2-7; a weak D match, TRBD1 (6 bases). Germline V gene lookup returns CDR1 SGHDT and CDR2 YYEEEE. V was clipped by 5 bases and J by 1 base, with 13 bases between them. CDR3 length: 14 residues. CDR3 in DNA: TGTGCCAGCAGTCTAGGGGACACTTCCTACGAGCAGTACTTC. Amino acid sequence: CASSLGDTSYEQYF.

The CDR3 is CATSRSDRGIYGYTF. The DNA for the CDR3 is TGTGCCACCAGCAGATCTGACAGGGGCATTTATGGCTACACCTTC. V is TRBV15 and J is TRBJ1-2, with 8 bases fitting TRBD1. The CDR3 extends over 15 amino acids. Trimming cost V 2 bases and J 5 bases; bases outside gene matches: 7. Germline assignment: CDR1 LNHNV and CDR2 YYDKDF (reference sequence).

The chain is built from TRBV25-1 and TRBJ1-2; D is ambiguous. Germline-derived CDR1 and CDR2 are MGHDK and SYGVNS. V was trimmed by 0 bases and J by 2 bases, leaving 7 bases between them. This CDR3 has 14 amino acids. The CDR3 spells CASSEYEGNYGYTF. The CDR3 DNA reads as TGTGCCAGCAGTGAATATGAGGGCAACTATGGCTACACCTTC.

The chain combines TRBV5-4 with TRBJ1-2, with D perhaps matching TRBD1 (6 bases). The CDR3 runs 15 residues. Germline CDR1 reads SGHNT; CDR2 reads YYREEE (reference sequence). The ends were cut back, 4 bases at V and 4 bases at J, with 17 bases in the middle. CDR3 amino acids: CASSVATGTVYGYTF. CDR3 DNA sequence: TGTGCCAGCAGCGTCGCAACAGGGACCGTCTATGGCTACACCTTC.

This chain links TRBV5-1 with TRBJ2-6; no reliable D call. The V end lost 1 base, the J end lost 1 base, and 12 bases lay between the germline ends. The CDR3 is 17 residues long. Germline V lookup: CDR1 SGHRS, CDR2 YFSETQ. The CDR3 is CASSLSLSNSGANVLTF. CDR3 nucleotide sequence: TGCGCCAGCAGCTTGAGCCTTTCGAATTCTGGGGCCAACGTCCTGACTTTC.

The chain carries TRBV6-5 and TRBJ2-1, with D perhaps matching TRBD1 (6 bases). V was trimmed by 6 bases and J by 0 bases, leaving 12 bases between them. The CDR3 contains 15 residues. Germline-derived CDR1 and CDR2 are MNHEY and SVGAGI. The CDR3 sequence is CASSPQGPSYNEQFF. DNA of the CDR3: TGTGCCAGCAGCCCACAGGGTCCCTCCTACAATGAGCAGTTCTTC.

The genes are TRBV19 and TRBJ1-1; the match to TRBD1 covers 7 bases. After removal of 3 bases from V and 3 bases from J, the junction contained 7 bases not matched to a gene. Looked up from germline, CDR1 is LNHDA and CDR2 is SQIVND (reference sequence). This CDR3 region has 15 residues. CDR3 bases: TGTGCCAGTAGTATTCCGCAGAGGGGGCACACTGAAGCTTTCTTT. Its protein product is CASSIPQRGHTEAFF.

This clone was found a few times. The V gene is TRBV6-6, the J gene TRBJ2-5; D may correspond to TRBD1 or TRBD2 (5 bases each). V gave up 8 bases and J gave up 6 bases, with 19 bases separating them. The CDR3 runs 14 residues. CDR1 and CDR2 (germline): MNHNY, SVGAGI (reference sequence). CDR3 sequence (DNA): TGTGCCAGCCATGACTCGACTGAGGGGCAGACCCAGTACTTC. As protein: CASHDSTEGQTQYF.

This chain joins TRBV5-4 and TRBJ2-1; 12 nucleotides agree with TRBD1. CDR1 is SGHNT and CDR2 is YYREEE in the germline V gene (reference sequence). V lost 0 bases, J lost 7 bases, and 11 bases stayed unmatched. The CDR3 sequence is 18 residues long. Here the CDR3 reads CASSLDMVWDRGPNEQFF. The DNA of the CDR3 is TGTGCCAGCAGCTTGGATATGGTGTGGGACAGGGGGCCTAATGAGCAGTTCTTC. The variable domain in full, with the rest retrieved from reference TRBV5-4 and TRBJ2-1, is ETGVTQSPTHLIKTRGQQVTLRCSSQSGHNTVSWYQQALGQGPQFIFQYYREEENGRGNFPPRFSGLQFPNYSSELNVNALELDDSALYLCASSLDMVWDRGPNEQFFGPGTRLTVL.

The V gene is TRBV29-1, the J gene TRBJ1-2, with D possibly TRBD1 on 6 matching bases. The CDR3 sequence is 15 residues long. Germline CDR1 is SQVTM and CDR2 is ANQGSEA. Deletions cut 0 bases from V and 4 bases from J, with 15 bases between. The CDR3 reads CSVEEGRGRSYGYTF. The CDR3 region has the DNA TGCAGCGTTGAAGAAGGCCGGGGGCGTTCCTATGGCTACACCTTC.